These 20 T cell receptor beta chains share one sample of origin, sequenced in a study of PD-1 blockade in classical Hodgkin lymphoma. Produced via immunoSEQ multiplex PCR; TCRdb's table is partial and in-frame only. This repertoire shows 47,000 or so clones, around 72% found once; its top ten account for approximately 10%. Every single patient, without exception, relapsed after autologous stem cell transplantation, and brentuximab vedotin exposure varied. This sample comprised peripheral blood mononuclear cells (PBMCs), obtained at baseline. The origin of the receptors is a human donor with classical Hodgkin lymphoma.

This chain uses TRBV9 with TRBJ1-2, with D unclear. The length of the CDR3 is 15 residues. The V gene's germline CDR1 is SGDLS and CDR2 YYNGEE. The germline V and J ends were trimmed by 0 bases and 5 bases, with 14 bases remaining between them. In DNA, the CDR3 is TGTGCCAGCAGCGTAGGTACAAACCCGGGGTATGGCTACACCTTC. This translates into CASSVGTNPGYGYTF.

This chain connects TRBV6-1 to TRBJ2-7; 10 bases are a match to TRBD2. The junction had 9 bases not matched to a gene; V was cut back by 1 base and J by 0 bases. This CDR3 spans 18 amino acids. Germline V gives CDR1 MNHNS, CDR2 SASEGT. The CDR3 loop is CASSEGRLAGVSSYEQYF. In DNA form, the CDR3 reads TGTGCCAGCAGTGAAGGGCGGCTAGCGGGGGTAAGCTCCTACGAGCAGTACTTC.

The chain is built from TRBV6-1 and TRBJ1-5, with D unresolved. The CDR3 is made up of 13 amino acids. The V end lost 2 bases, the J end lost 11 bases, and 13 bases lay between the germline ends. CDR1 MNHNS and CDR2 SASEGT come from the germline V gene. The CDR3 loop reads CASSENYGRTQHF. The CDR3 DNA is TGTGCCAGCAGTGAAAATTACGGACGGACCCAGCATTTT.

J is TRBJ1-3 and V is TRBV30; D unresolved. Looked up from germline, CDR1 is GTSNPN and CDR2 is SVGIG (reference sequence). V was cut by 2 bases and J by 8 bases, with 22 bases left in between. The CDR3 totals 16 residues. As DNA, the CDR3 is TGTGCCTGGAGTTTAGGACCCCCTCGCGCGGCGGACACCATATATTTT. This encodes CAWSLGPPRAADTIYF.

The chain couples TRBV5-1 to TRBJ1-5; weak D call: TRBD1 (5 bases). The CDR3 runs to 15 residues. Germline values: CDR1 SGHRS, CDR2 YFSETQ. V lost 0 bases and J 7 bases, leaving 14 bases between the germline ends. The CDR3 coding sequence is TGCGCCAGCAGCTTGGGACAGACCGAAGGGCAGCCCCAGCATTTT. It translates to CASSLGQTEGQPQHF.

The chain employs TRBV18 and TRBJ1-1, with D perhaps TRBD1 (5 bases). V lost 0 bases and J 0 bases, leaving 5 bases between the germline ends. Germline CDR1 is KGHSH and CDR2 is LQKENI. This CDR3 contains 14 residues. CDR3 nucleotide sequence: TGTGCCAGCTCACCACCGACAGTGAACACTGAAGCTTTCTTT. Its translation: CASSPPTVNTEAFF.

The rearrangement uses TRBV11-2 and TRBJ1-2; 7 bases agree with TRBD1. The germline gives CDR1 SGHAT, CDR2 FQNNGV. The CDR3 runs 17 residues. V dropped 4 bases and J dropped 2; count of bases not matched to a gene: 13. CDR3 amino acids: CASSYPKPLTGNYGYTF. The CDR3 DNA reads TGTGCCAGCAGCTATCCCAAACCCTTGACAGGGAACTATGGCTACACCTTC. The full variable domain, rest sourced from reference TRBV11-2 and TRBJ1-2, is EAGVAQSPRYKIIEKRQSVAFWCNPISGHATLYWYQQILGQGPKLLIQFQNNGVVDDSQLPKDRFSAERLKGVDSTLKIQPAKLEDSAVYLCASSYPKPLTGNYGYTFGSGTRLTVV.

The rearrangement uses TRBV2 and TRBJ1-3, with unresolved D. With 3 bases removed from V and 4 bases from J, the gap between germline ends came to 13 bases. The germline CDR1 and CDR2 sequences are SNHLY and FYNNEI. CDR3 size: 15 residues. This CDR3 reads CASSEMKQIGNTIYF. DNA for the CDR3: TGTGCCAGCAGTGAGATGAAACAGATCGGAAACACCATATATTTT.

This clone was found once. The J gene is TRBJ2-1, the V gene TRBV9, with TRBD2 matching 8 bases. This CDR3 region has 20 residues. The germline V gene has CDR1 SGDLS and CDR2 YYNGEE. Unmatched junction bases numbered 18, after V lost 4 bases and J lost 0 bases. Here the CDR3 DNA reads TGTGCCAGCAGCTACACTGGGGCTAGCGGGCTTGGTGGCTCCTACAATGAGCAGTTCTTC. Translating it yields CASSYTGASGLGGSYNEQFF.

This chain joins TRBV28 and TRBJ1-2, with 10 bases identical to TRBD1. The germline gives CDR1 MDHEN, CDR2 SYDVKM. This CDR3 is built from 15 residues. With V trimmed by 5 bases and J by 8 bases, 11 bases remained unmatched. CDR3 sequence (DNA): TGTGCCAGCAGTCCCTTATCCGGGACAGGGGTAGGCTACACCTTC. Translated, it gives CASSPLSGTGVGYTF.

The chain links TRBV5-1 to TRBJ1-3; D uncertain. Between the trimmed V and J ends, which lost 0 bases and 4 bases, there was a span of 11 bases. The CDR3 runs to 15 residues. Germline loops: CDR1 SGHRS, CDR2 YFSETQ. CDR3 protein: CASSLAGAGGNTIYF. The DNA for the CDR3 is TGCGCCAGCAGCTTGGCCGGAGCAGGCGGAAACACCATATATTTT. The entire variable domain, with the rest obtained from reference TRBV5-1 and TRBJ1-3, is as follows: KAGVTQTPRYLIKTRGQQVTLSCSPISGHRSVSWYQQTPGQGLQFLFEYFSETQRNKGNFPGRFSGRQFSNSRSEMNVSTLELGDSALYLCASSLAGAGGNTIYFGEGSWLTVV.

This rearrangement joins TRBV27 to TRBJ2-1, with TRBD2 identical over 9 bases. The trim removed 4 bases at V and 7 bases at J, leaving 17 bases unmatched. The CDR3 is 18 residues long. CDR1 is MNHEY and CDR2 is SMNVEV in the germline V gene (reference sequence). The CDR3 region has the DNA TGTGCCAGCAGTTCGGGGATTAGCGGGAGCGAACCTAGGAATGAGCAGTTCTTC. It translates to CASSSGISGSEPRNEQFF.

Notes on this clone: A read error may account for a junction end that differs from germline. This chain links TRBV7-2 with TRBJ2-5; D call uncertain. The CDR3 spans 12 residues. Germline CDR1 reads SGHTA; CDR2 reads FQGNSA. The DNA of the CDR3 is TGTGCCAGCGGCTTAGGGCCCGAGACCCAGTACTTC. It codes for CASGLGPETQYF.

The CDR3 region has the DNA TGTGCCAGCAGCTTTGGGACAGGGAGGGAGACCCAGTACTTC. Translated: CASSFGTGRETQYF. This chain connects TRBV11-2 to TRBJ2-5, with TRBD1 identical over 9 bases. The CDR3 is 14 residues long. The V and J ends lost 3 bases and 5 bases, in that order; junction bases with no gene match: 4. The germline V gene encodes CDR1 SGHAT and CDR2 FQNNGV. The full variable domain, its missing parts supplied by reference TRBV11-2 and TRBJ2-5, is EAGVAQSPRYKIIEKRQSVAFWCNPISGHATLYWYQQILGQGPKLLIQFQNNGVVDDSQLPKDRFSAERLKGVDSTLKIQPAKLEDSAVYLCASSFGTGRETQYFGPGTRLLVL.

A single count supports this clone. V usage is TRBV11-2 and J usage is TRBJ2-7; the match to TRBD1 covers 8 bases. Germline V CDR1 and CDR2: SGHAT, FQNNGV. The CDR3 has 14 amino acids. J gave up 4 bases and V 3 bases, and 5 bases lay outside the gene matches. The CDR3 loop reads CASSFGTGRYEQYF. In nucleotides, the CDR3 is TGTGCCAGCAGCTTCGGGACAGGACGATACGAGCAGTACTTC.

This clone was observed a single time. This rearrangement joins TRBV4-1 to TRBJ1-4; 7 nucleotides match TRBD1. V was clipped by 4 bases and J by 4 bases; unmatched bases: 15. Germline assignment: CDR1 MGHRA and CDR2 YSYEKL. The CDR3 has 18 residues. CDR3 in DNA: TGCGCCAGCAGCCCACAGGGGACTGGGTTCGGAATTAATGAAAAACTGTTTTTT. This encodes CASSPQGTGFGINEKLFF.

In DNA form, the CDR3 reads TGCGCCAGCAGCTGGGGTTCTTCAGGGGACAATCAGCCCCAGCATTTT. It specifies CASSWGSSGDNQPQHF. The genes are TRBV5-1 and TRBJ1-5, with D maybe TRBD1 (6 bases). Germline V gives CDR1 SGHRS, CDR2 YFSETQ. Trimming cost V 3 bases and J 3 bases, with 16 bases left between them. The CDR3 spans 16 residues.

This sequence joins TRBV19 and TRBJ1-1, with unresolved D. This CDR3 spans 15 amino acids. V was shortened by 3 bases and J by 0 bases, with 11 bases between the two germline ends. The germline CDR1 and CDR2 sequences are LNHDA and SQIVND (reference sequence). CDR3 DNA sequence: TGTGCCAGTAGTATCTGGGCCACGCTGAACACTGAAGCTTTCTTT. It specifies CASSIWATLNTEAFF.

The chain couples TRBV25-1 to TRBJ1-2, with 11 bases fitting TRBD1. V shed 8 bases and J 7 bases; nucleotides not matched to a gene: 6. Looked up from germline, CDR1 is MGHDK and CDR2 is SYGVNS. This CDR3 region has 13 residues. The CDR3 reads CASVGQGAIGYTF. In nucleotides, the CDR3 is TGTGCCAGCGTTGGACAGGGGGCCATTGGCTACACCTTC.

This clone is a singleton in its sample. This chain joins TRBV5-4 and TRBJ1-4, with D hard to call. The CDR3 length is 18 residues. The germline V gene has CDR1 SGHNT and CDR2 YYREEE (reference sequence). V lost 4 bases and J lost 4, with 23 bases in between. The CDR3 spells CASSPGKGRQARNEKLFF. For the CDR3, the DNA is TGTGCCAGCAGCCCCGGGAAGGGCAGGCAGGCCCGTAATGAAAAACTGTTTTTT.